These T cell receptor beta chains were read from a single sample in a study of T cell responses to AZD1222 COVID-19 vaccine. Only in-frame clones appear in the TCRdb table, and some are missing; sequencing was by immunoSEQ multiplex PCR. The data contain about 100,000 clones, about 85% of them singletons. This sample comprised peripheral blood, obtained on day 0 of AZD1222 vaccination. Receptors originate from an adult in good health. The CDR3 runs from the conserved cysteine through the conserved F or W. The order of the fields is CDR3 DNA, CDR3 protein, J gene, D gene, clone size, V gene. D genes are given only for firm matches. Clone size is not always given. Where it is, it says once, few, many or a class for expanded clones.

TGCGCCAGCAGCCAAAATGCGCTATTCCGACTTAGCACAGATACGCAGTATTTT CASSQNALFRLSTDTQYF TRBJ2-3 - - TRBV4-3
TGTGCCAGCAGCCAAGCTGGGGGGGCTGCAGATACGCAGTATTTT CASSQAGGAADTQYF TRBJ2-3 - - TRBV4-2
TGTGCCAGCAGCTTAGGGACCGTTCTGAACACTGAAGCTTTCTTT CASSLGTVLNTEAFF TRBJ1-1 - few TRBV7-9
TGCAGCGTTGAAGATCTGGCGGGAGCGGCTCCCCAAGAGACCCAGTACTTC CSVEDLAGAAPQETQYF TRBJ2-5 TRBD2 once TRBV29-1
TGTGCCAGCAGCGTAAGAAGCGGGGGGGCCGATACGCAGTATTTT CASSVRSGGADTQYF TRBJ2-3 TRBD2 - TRBV9
TGTGCCAGCAGCGCGGACAGCACTGAAGCTTTCTTT CASSADSTEAFF TRBJ1-1 - - TRBV9
TGTGCCAGCACGGCCCCCTCTGGAAACACCATATATTTT CASTAPSGNTIYF TRBJ1-3 - - TRBV2
TGTGCCAGTACCTCACCGGGGGGTCCCTATGGCTACACCTTC CASTSPGGPYGYTF TRBJ1-2 - once TRBV19
TGTGCCAGCAGCACCGGACAGGGGGCCGAAGCTTTCTTT CASSTGQGAEAFF TRBJ1-1 TRBD1 - TRBV7-3
TGTGCCAGTAGCACCCAGCCGGGAGGAAATCAGCCCCAGCATTTT CASSTQPGGNQPQHF TRBJ1-5 - - TRBV19
TGTGCCAGCAGCTTATCCGGGACCTTAGGTCATGGCTACACCTTC CASSLSGTLGHGYTF TRBJ1-2 - once TRBV5-5
TGTGCCAGCACCTCTGGGACGGAGGCGCTGTTTTTT CASTSGTEALFF TRBJ2-2 - - TRBV7-2
TGTGCCAGCAGCTTAGCGTACAGGGCGGAGACCCAGTACTTC CASSLAYRAETQYF TRBJ2-5 - few TRBV7-2
TGTGCCAGCAGCCAAGGGAAATACCAGCATTTT CASSQGKYQHF TRBJ1-5 - - TRBV3-1/TRBV3-2